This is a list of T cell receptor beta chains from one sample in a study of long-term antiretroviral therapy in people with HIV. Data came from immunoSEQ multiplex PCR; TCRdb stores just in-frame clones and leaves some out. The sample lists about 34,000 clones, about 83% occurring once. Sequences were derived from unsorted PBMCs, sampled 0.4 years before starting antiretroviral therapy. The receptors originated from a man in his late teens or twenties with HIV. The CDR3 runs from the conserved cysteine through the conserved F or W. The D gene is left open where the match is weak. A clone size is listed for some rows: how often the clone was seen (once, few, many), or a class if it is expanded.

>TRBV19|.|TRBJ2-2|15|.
TGTGCCAGTAGTATTCATCCCCAGGGAACCGGGGAGCTGTTTTTT
CASSIHPQGTGELFF
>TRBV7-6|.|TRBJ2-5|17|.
TGTGCCAGCAGCTTAATCCATTCCCCCACGGGTCAGGAGACCCAGTACTTC
CASSLIHSPTGQETQYF
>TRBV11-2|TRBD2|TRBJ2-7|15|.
TGTGCCAGCAGCTTAGAGGCGGGAGCGGCCTACGAGCAGTACTTC
CASSLEAGAAYEQYF
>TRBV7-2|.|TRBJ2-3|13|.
TGTGCCAGCAGCTGGGGGGGCACAGATACGCAGTATTTT
CASSWGGTDTQYF
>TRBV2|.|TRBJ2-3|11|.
TGTGCCAGCAGTGAAAAGGATACGCAGTATTTT
CASSEKDTQYF
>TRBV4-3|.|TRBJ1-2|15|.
TGCGCCAGCAGCCTCTCTCACAGGGAGGGAGATGGCTACACCTTC
CASSLSHREGDGYTF
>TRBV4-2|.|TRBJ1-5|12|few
TGTGCCAGCAGCCAAGATTACCAGCCCCAGCATTTT
CASSQDYQPQHF
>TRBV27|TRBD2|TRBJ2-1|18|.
TGTGCCAGCAGTCCGACTAGCGGGGGGCCCCGCGAAGGTAATGAGCAGTTCTTC
CASSPTSGGPREGNEQFF
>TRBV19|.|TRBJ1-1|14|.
TGTGCCAGTAGTATCACAGGGTTGAACACTGAAGCTTTCTTT
CASSITGLNTEAFF
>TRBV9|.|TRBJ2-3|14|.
TGTGCCAGCAGCCCGACGATTAGCACAGATACGCAGTATTTT
CASSPTISTDTQYF
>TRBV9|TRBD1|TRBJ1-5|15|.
TGTGCCAGCAGCGTGACAGGGAGAGGGAATCAGCCCCAGCATTTT
CASSVTGRGNQPQHF
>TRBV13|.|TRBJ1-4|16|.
TGTGCCAGCAGCTTAAGGGGCGGGGGGCGCCGAGAAAAACTGTTTTTT
CASSLRGGGRREKLFF
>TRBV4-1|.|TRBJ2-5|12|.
TGCGCCAGCAGCCATGTGGGTGAGACCCAGTACTTC
CASSHVGETQYF
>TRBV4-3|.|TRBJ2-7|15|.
TGCGCCAGCAGCCAAGATCGCGGCAGGGCCTACGAGCAGTACTTC
CASSQDRGRAYEQYF
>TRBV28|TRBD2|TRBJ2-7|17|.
TGTGCCAGCAGTTTTGGACTAGCGGGAGAGATCTCCTACGAGCAGTACTTC
CASSFGLAGEISYEQYF
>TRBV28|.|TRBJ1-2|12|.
TGTGCCAGCATCAGGGCCGGGGATGGCTACACCTTC
CASIRAGDGYTF
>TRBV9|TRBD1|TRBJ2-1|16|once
TGTGCCAGCAGCGTAGCTGGCCAGGGGGTTGGCAATGAGCAGTTCTTC
CASSVAGQGVGNEQFF